This TCR beta chain derives from a study of T cell repertoires in cytomegalovirus infection. Turning to the study itself: Evidence of both CMV infection and a matching HLA type came from public TCR beta signatures. Study-level findings and limits: Cumulative frequency (of public TCR beta family members) identified carriers of CMV plus the relevant HLA. HLA-C-restricted CMV-specific TCR beta clonotypes prevailed in the ex vivo response.

Germline CDR1 and CDR2: LNHDA and SQIVND (reference sequence). Deletions cut 5 bases from V and 9 bases from J, with 11 bases between. The CDR3 runs to 12 residues. This clonotype was detected many times. What it binds is unknown. TCRdb fed the reads into MiXCR, producing one record per CDR3 protein. The sample has around 210,000 distinct CDR3 sequences, around 6.6% seen once. The sequencing input was PBMCs. The chain uses TRBV19 and TRBJ2-1; perhaps TRBD2 as D (6 bases). This receptor was taken from a human donor in good health (CMV status not recorded). Some clones in this sample may be carry-over from other donors' samples. Here the CDR3 reads CASSPGTPEQFF. The CDR3 DNA sequence: TGTGCCAGTAGTCCTGGGACTCCTGAGCAGTTCTTC. The full variable domain, in which reference TRBV19 and TRBJ2-1 provide the parts outside the CDR3, is DGGITQSPKYLFRKEGQNVTLSCEQNLNHDAMYWYRQDPGQGLRLIYYSQIVNDFQKGDIAEGYSVSREKKESFPLTVTSAQKNPTAFYLCASSPGTPEQFFGPGTRLTVL.